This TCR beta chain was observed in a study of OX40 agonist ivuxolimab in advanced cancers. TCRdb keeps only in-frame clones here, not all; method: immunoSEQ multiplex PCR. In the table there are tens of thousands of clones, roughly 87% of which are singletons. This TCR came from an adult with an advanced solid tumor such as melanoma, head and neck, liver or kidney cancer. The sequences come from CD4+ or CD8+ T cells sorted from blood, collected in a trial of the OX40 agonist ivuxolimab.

The DNA for the CDR3 is TGTGCCAGCAGCTTGGTGCAGGTAGGGGGTGAGCAGTTCTTC. Translated: CASSLVQVGGEQFF. This chain links TRBV5-5 with TRBJ2-1, with D tentatively TRBD1 (6 bases). Germline assignment: CDR1 SGHKS and CDR2 YYEKEE (reference sequence). V dropped 0 bases and J dropped 9 bases, with 13 bases sitting between them. The length of the CDR3 is 14 residues.